These 12 T cell receptor beta chains were sequenced from one sample in a study of regulatory and conventional T cells in breast cancer. MiXCR, run by TCRdb on the PCR reads, gives a single entry per CDR3 protein. The sample has around 15,000 distinct CDR3 sequences, approximately 35% seen once; the top ten hold roughly 1.7%. Sequencing was done on a sample of conventional T cells from blood. The source is a female donor in good health.

This clonotype was counted a few times. The chain couples TRBV10-3 to TRBJ2-7; D gene unclear. Trimming cost V 6 bases and J 5 bases, with 14 bases left between them. Germline lookup yields CDR1 ENHRY and CDR2 SYGVKD. The CDR3 is 13 amino acids. CDR3 region: CAIRGPRLNEQYF. For the CDR3, the DNA is TGTGCCATCAGGGGCCCCAGACTCAACGAGCAGTACTTC.

This clonotype ranks as large. The V gene is TRBV6-4, the J gene TRBJ2-2, with 8 bases that match TRBD1. CDR3 length: 14 residues. The V gene's germline CDR1 is MRHNA and CDR2 SNTAGT. The V segment lost 5 bases and the J segment 5 bases; nucleotides outside the gene matches: 4. CDR3 nucleotide sequence: TGTGCCAGCAGTCCGGGACAGGAAACCGGGGAGCTGTTTTTT. This codes for CASSPGQETGELFF.

This clonotype was observed a single time. The chain links TRBV20-1 to TRBJ2-1; 14 bases map to TRBD2. Trimming at V came to 8 bases and at J to 2 bases, leaving 5 bases not matched to a gene. Germline assignment: CDR1 DFQATT and CDR2 SNEGSKA (reference sequence). The CDR3 contains 15 residues. In DNA, the CDR3 is TGCAGTTTCGGGACTAGCGGGAGAACCTACAATGAGCAGTTCTTC. It codes for CSFGTSGRTYNEQFF.

This sequence joins TRBV7-6 and TRBJ1-1; no firm D call. This CDR3 is 14 amino acids long. The V end was cut by 4 bases, the J end by 3 bases, with 12 bases between. Germline CDR1 reads SGHVS; CDR2 reads FNYEAQ. As DNA, the CDR3 is TGTGCCAGCAGCTCATGGAGTGGGGACACTGAAGCTTTCTTT. Its translation: CASSSWSGDTEAFF.

The chain combines TRBV7-9 with TRBJ2-3; either TRBD1 or TRBD2 may fit D (6 bases each). V dropped 3 bases and J dropped 8 bases, with 15 bases sitting between them. CDR3 length equals 14 residues. The germline CDR1 and CDR2 sequences are SEHNR and FQNEAQ (reference sequence). CDR3 residues: CASSFSGGPGTQYF. CDR3 in DNA: TGTGCCAGCAGCTTTTCCGGGGGCCCAGGTACGCAGTATTTT.

The chain is built from TRBV21-1 and TRBJ1-6; the D call of TRBD1 is as the table states it, not checked on the DNA. TRBV21-1 counts as a pseudogene. The CDR3 covers 14 residues. In nucleotides, the CDR3 is TGTGCCATCTCGGGATCAATCGCGGGTTCACCCCTCCACTTT. Residues: CAISGSIAGSPLHF.

This clonotype was found a few times. This chain links TRBV9 with TRBJ2-6; D is possibly TRBD1 (6 bases). Trimming left V 0 bases short and J 0 bases short, with 7 bases between. Looked up from germline, CDR1 is SGDLS and CDR2 is YYNGEE. This CDR3 has 16 amino acids. Here the CDR3 DNA reads TGTGCCAGCAGCGTAGGAGGGGGCTCTGGGGCCAACGTCCTGACTTTC. This encodes CASSVGGGSGANVLTF.

V usage is TRBV12-5 and J usage is TRBJ2-5, with D tentatively TRBD2 (7 bases). The CDR3 consists of 20 residues. V lost 5 bases to trimming and J lost 13 bases, with 41 bases between them. The germline V gene encodes CDR1 LGHNT and CDR2 FRNRAP. The CDR3 DNA sequence: TGTGCTAGTGGTCCGGAGACCTGGGGGGGGCGCGGTTGGTCCTACGGGGTTCCGTACTTC. Amino acid sequence: CASGPETWGGRGWSYGVPYF.

This clonotype was detected a few times. The chain uses TRBV12-3 or TRBV12-4 and TRBJ2-5, with D possibly called TRBD1 or TRBD2 (5 bases each). The V end lost 2 bases, the J end lost 5 bases, and 6 bases lay between the germline ends. The CDR3 sequence is 12 residues long. CDR3 region: CASSLWGETQYF. The CDR3 coding sequence is TGTGCCAGCAGTTTATGGGGGGAGACCCAGTACTTC.

J is TRBJ2-7 and V is TRBV7-9; no firm D call. The CDR3 contains 15 residues. CDR1 SEHNR and CDR2 FQNEAQ come from the germline V gene (reference sequence). Trimming took 6 bases from V and 7 from J, leaving 22 bases between them. The CDR3 reads CASRPSTPTAWEQYF. CDR3 sequence (DNA): TGTGCCAGCAGACCATCTACCCCGACCGCTTGGGAGCAGTACTTC.

This clonotype is labeled as medium-sized. The V gene is TRBV4-1, the J gene TRBJ2-5; weak D call: TRBD2 (5 bases). Germline V gene sequence: CDR1 MGHRA, CDR2 YSYEKL. This CDR3 is built from 17 residues. Trimming took off 4 bases at V and 7 bases at J, with 25 bases between the two ends. The CDR3 sequence is CASSLLREAGVGGTQYF. In nucleotides, the CDR3 is TGCGCCAGCAGCCTCCTCCGTGAGGCCGGGGTAGGAGGGACCCAGTACTTC.

The rearrangement joins TRBV30 to TRBJ1-2; TRBD1 matches 10 bases. The CDR3 has 14 amino acids. From germline, CDR1 is GTSNPN and CDR2 SVGIG (reference sequence). V shed 4 bases and J 4 bases; nucleotides not matched to a gene: 6. The CDR3 loop reads CAWTLTGGTYGYTF. The CDR3 nucleotides read TGTGCCTGGACTTTGACAGGGGGCACCTATGGCTACACCTTC. The whole variable domain, filled in from reference TRBV30 and TRBJ1-2, reads SQTIHQWPATLVQPVGSPLSLECTVEGTSNPNLYWYRQAAGRGLQLLFYSVGIGQISSEVPQNLSASRPQDRQFILSSKKLLLSDSGFYLCAWTLTGGTYGYTFGSGTRLTVV.